Listed here is a single T cell receptor beta chain. This entry is derived from a study of blood T cell repertoires in COVID-19. Produced via immunoSEQ multiplex PCR; TCRdb's table is partial and in-frame only. Altogether roughly 110,000 clones are present, 70% to 90% being singletons, with the ten largest covering more than 7%. Germline V CDR1 and CDR2: SGHRS, YFSETQ. The CDR3 has 14 amino acids. V was cut by 7 bases and J by 8 bases, with 19 bases left in between. The source is a woman in her seventies who had recovered from COVID-19. J is TRBJ2-1 and V is TRBV5-1, with a weak D call TRBD2 (5 bases). The sample comprised peripheral blood. As DNA, the CDR3 is TGCGCCAGCGCCACGGGAACCTCCTGGGATGAGCAGTTCTTC. Amino acid sequence: CASATGTSWDEQFF.